Each of the 27 T cell receptor beta chains below was sequenced from the same sample in a study of post-analysis software for immune sequencing data. Study-wide findings and caveats: Patients carried roughly five TRBV segments more frequently than controls did, and TRBV5-6, TRBV5-1 and TRBV20-1 were among them.

Unique molecular identifiers were carried by the TCR beta cDNA libraries. TCRdb re-analysed the PCR reads in MiXCR, keeping a single row per CDR3 protein. The sample consists of hundreds of thousands of distinct CDR3 sequences, more than 30% of them appearing once. Their antigens are not known. The sample comprised blood. These receptors all come from a girl aged 2 to 9 with multiple sclerosis.

This rearrangement joins TRBV7-2 to TRBJ2-3; no clear D gene. Trimming removed 1 base from V and 4 bases from J, with 9 bases in between. CDR3 size: 14 residues. Looked up from germline, CDR1 is SGHTA and CDR2 is FQGNSA. The CDR3 is CASSLGLRADTQYF. For the CDR3, the DNA is TGTGCCAGCAGCTTAGGCCTTAGGGCAGATACGCAGTATTTT.

The chain combines TRBV28 with TRBJ1-2; D is uncertain. Trimming shortened V by 11 bases and J by 0 bases, and 7 bases separated the two germline ends. Germline lookup yields CDR1 MDHEN and CDR2 SYDVKM. The CDR3 covers 11 residues. CDR3 amino acids: CASTANYGYTF. The CDR3 DNA reads as TGTGCCTCCACGGCTAACTATGGCTACACCTTC.

This chain links TRBV5-1 with TRBJ2-1, with D unclear. CDR1 is SGHRS and CDR2 is YFSETQ in the germline V gene. The CDR3 contains 14 residues. V lost 0 bases and J 3 bases, leaving 7 bases between the germline ends. The CDR3 reads CASSLVQSYNEQFF. The CDR3 region has the DNA TGCGCCAGCAGCTTGGTTCAGAGCTACAATGAGCAGTTCTTC.

This chain's CDR3 is CASRLGRQPQHF. The CDR3 bases are TGTGCCAGCCGTCTGGGGAGACAGCCCCAGCATTTT. The genes are TRBV6-6 and TRBJ1-5, with no clear D. The ends were cut back, 8 bases at V and 7 bases at J, with 12 bases in the middle. The V gene's germline CDR1 is MNHNY and CDR2 SVGAGI (reference sequence). This CDR3 has 12 residues.

The CDR3 sequence is CSARVRGGLNEQYF. The CDR3 DNA follows: TGCAGTGCTAGAGTTCGGGGGGGCCTCAACGAGCAGTACTTC. The genes are TRBV20-1 and TRBJ2-7; 8 positions agree with TRBD2. The V and J ends lost 1 base and 5 bases, in that order; junction bases with no gene match: 7. The germline V gene encodes CDR1 DFQATT and CDR2 SNEGSKA (reference sequence). The CDR3 runs 14 residues.

V is TRBV29-1 and J is TRBJ2-1; D possibly uses TRBD1 or TRBD2 (7 bases each). Trimming pared 5 bases from V and 3 bases from J, leaving 23 bases between. CDR3 size: 17 residues. From germline, CDR1 is SQVTM and CDR2 ANQGSEA. The CDR3 sequence: CSVKVTGTASGYNEQFF. Here the CDR3 DNA reads TGCAGCGTTAAGGTGACAGGGACGGCTAGCGGCTACAATGAGCAGTTCTTC.

The rearrangement joins TRBV6-4 to TRBJ2-7; 7 bases match TRBD1. Germline V lookup: CDR1 MRHNA, CDR2 SNTAGT. This CDR3 comprises 14 residues. The V segment lost 4 bases and the J segment 5 bases; nucleotides outside the gene matches: 8. In DNA form, the CDR3 reads TGTGCCAGCAGTGTCCAACAGGGGTCCGACGAGCAGTACTTC. This translates into CASSVQQGSDEQYF.

The rearrangement uses TRBV6-5 and TRBJ2-5; no clear D gene. In germline, CDR1 is MNHEY, CDR2 SVGAGI. V was trimmed by 2 bases and J by 3 bases, leaving 7 bases between them. The CDR3 is made up of 13 amino acids. The CDR3 DNA sequence: TGTGCCAGCAGTTACGCGGAAAAAGAGACCCAGTACTTC. Its translation: CASSYAEKETQYF.

The rearrangement links TRBV27 to TRBJ2-1; the match to TRBD2 covers 9 bases. The CDR3 has 16 residues. The ends lost 6 bases at V and 8 bases at J; junction bases unmatched: 14. Germline CDR1 MNHEY, CDR2 SMNVEV (reference sequence). DNA for the CDR3: TGTGCCAGCAGAAAGGCCTCTAGCGGGATCCGGGATGAGCAGTTCTTC. Residues: CASRKASSGIRDEQFF.

The genes are TRBV6-2 or TRBV6-3 and TRBJ1-1; no firm D call. This CDR3 is built from 15 residues. V dropped 7 bases and J dropped 0 bases, with 15 bases sitting between them. The V gene's germline CDR1 is MNHEY and CDR2 SVGEGT. CDR3 residues: CASTYNRVMNTEAFF. The CDR3 DNA reads as TGTGCCAGCACCTACAATAGGGTTATGAACACTGAAGCTTTCTTT.

This clonotype turned up a few times. The rearrangement links TRBV4-1 to TRBJ1-2, with D possibly being TRBD1 (5 bases). The V end lost 4 bases, the J end lost 8 bases, and 17 bases lay between the germline ends. This CDR3 region has 14 residues. Germline V gene lookup returns CDR1 MGHRA and CDR2 YSYEKL. CDR3 region: CASSPPRGDEGYTF. CDR3 coding DNA: TGCGCCAGCAGCCCACCCCGAGGGGATGAGGGCTACACCTTC.

This clonotype was counted a single time. V is TRBV11-2 and J is TRBJ1-4; D is perhaps TRBD1 (6 bases). CDR1 is SGHAT and CDR2 is FQNNGV in the germline V gene. V was pared by 7 bases and J by 5 bases, with 17 bases between. The CDR3 length is 15 residues. CDR3 loop: CASNSGAGTNEKLFF. The CDR3 DNA reads TGTGCCAGCAACTCGGGGGCGGGCACCAATGAAAAACTGTTTTTT. The entire variable domain, with the rest obtained from reference TRBV11-2 and TRBJ1-4, is as follows: EAGVAQSPRYKIIEKRQSVAFWCNPISGHATLYWYQQILGQGPKLLIQFQNNGVVDDSQLPKDRFSAERLKGVDSTLKIQPAKLEDSAVYLCASNSGAGTNEKLFFGSGTQLSVL.

The chain combines TRBV29-1 with TRBJ2-7, with D perhaps TRBD2 (5 bases). The CDR3 is 15 amino acids. CDR1 and CDR2 from the germline V gene are SQVTM and ANQGSEA. V was cut by 3 bases and J by 2 bases, with 17 bases left in between. CDR3 nucleotide sequence: TGCAGCGTTGATTCGGGGTCTGGTACCACCTACGAGCAGTACTTC. It encodes CSVDSGSGTTYEQYF.

This clonotype has just a few counts. The chain links TRBV19 to TRBJ1-2; D not certain. Germline-derived CDR1 and CDR2 are LNHDA and SQIVND (reference sequence). CDR3 length: 15 residues. V was pared by 6 bases and J by 1 base, with 15 bases between. The CDR3 nucleotides read TGTGCCAGTAGAAGCATGGCTGGAGTTAACTATGGCTACACCTTC. Protein product: CASRSMAGVNYGYTF. Together with reference TRBV19 and TRBJ1-2, the CDR3 gives the full variable domain: DGGITQSPKYLFRKEGQNVTLSCEQNLNHDAMYWYRQDPGQGLRLIYYSQIVNDFQKGDIAEGYSVSREKKESFPLTVTSAQKNPTAFYLCASRSMAGVNYGYTFGSGTRLTVV.

Points on this clonotype: One base away lies a much larger clone, so this may be a sequencing read error. The chain recombines TRBV9 with TRBJ1-6, with D hard to call. The germline gives CDR1 SGDLS, CDR2 YYNGEE. The CDR3 contains 16 residues. CDR3 sequence: CASSLKSSPPNSPPHF. CDR3 in DNA: TGTGCCAGCAGCCTAAAGAGCTCCCCGCCAAATTCACCCCCCCACTTT. Drawing the rest from reference TRBV9 and TRBJ1-6, the complete variable domain is DSGVTQTPKHLITATGQRVTLRCSPRSGDLSVYWYQQSLDQGLQFLIQYYNGEERAKGNILERFSAQQFPDLHSELNLSSLELGDSALYFCASSLKSSPPNSPPHFGNGTRLTVT.

The J gene is TRBJ2-7, the V gene TRBV5-5, with D possibly called TRBD1 or TRBD2 (5 bases each). Germline values: CDR1 SGHKS, CDR2 YYEKEE (reference sequence). The germline V and J ends were trimmed by 4 bases and 1 base, with 12 bases remaining between them. The CDR3 sequence is 14 residues long. The CDR3 here is CASSRDPGSYEQYF. In nucleotides, the CDR3 is TGTGCCAGCAGCCGGGACCCAGGGTCCTACGAGCAGTACTTC.

This clonotype was observed a handful of times. The V gene is TRBV2, the J gene TRBJ1-2; D gene unclear. CDR1 is SNHLY and CDR2 is FYNNEI in the germline V gene. The CDR3 is 13 residues long. The ends were cut back, 6 bases at V and 4 bases at J, with 12 bases in the middle. CDR3 coding DNA: TGTGCCAGCAGACCCGACACGACCTATGGCTACACCTTC. Amino acids: CASRPDTTYGYTF.

The chain uses TRBV10-3 and TRBJ1-2; D is ambiguous. This CDR3 comprises 15 residues. Per the germline V gene, CDR1 is ENHRY and CDR2 is SYGVKD. Trimming took off 0 bases at V and 4 bases at J, with 12 bases between the two ends. This CDR3 reads CAISESSSAAYGYTF. The CDR3 DNA is TGTGCCATCAGTGAGTCGAGTTCAGCGGCCTATGGCTACACCTTC.

This clonotype was seen a handful of times. The chain is built from TRBV2 and TRBJ1-1, with 10 bases aligning to TRBD1. Germline V CDR1 and CDR2: SNHLY, FYNNEI. Germline trimming cut 4 bases from V and 8 bases from J; bases unmatched to any gene: 10. The CDR3 length is 15 residues. CDR3 loop: CASSARDRGEEEAFF. CDR3 DNA: TGTGCCAGCAGTGCCCGGGACAGGGGAGAGGAAGAAGCTTTCTTT.

This chain joins TRBV20-1 and TRBJ2-1, with 13 bases fitting TRBD2. CDR1 and CDR2 (germline): DFQATT, SNEGSKA (reference sequence). The CDR3 extends over 14 amino acids. V lost 6 bases, J lost 9 bases, and 8 bases stayed unmatched. The CDR3 here is CSALLAGGPSEQFF. DNA for the CDR3: TGCAGTGCCCTACTAGCGGGAGGGCCGAGTGAGCAGTTCTTC.

This clonotype was seen a handful of times. The CDR3 is CSASGAHSYNEQFF. The CDR3 region has the DNA TGCAGTGCTTCAGGGGCCCACTCCTACAATGAGCAGTTCTTC. The V and J genes are TRBV20-1 and TRBJ2-1; the D gene is possibly TRBD1 (6 bases). V was shortened by 5 bases and J by 0 bases, with 11 bases between the two germline ends. Germline V lookup: CDR1 DFQATT, CDR2 SNEGSKA (reference sequence). The CDR3 extends over 14 amino acids.

This clonotype came up a few times. It may be a read error: a sequence one base away is much more abundant. V usage is TRBV9 and J usage is TRBJ2-7, with a possible D match to TRBD2 (6 bases). Germline-derived CDR1 and CDR2 are SGDLS and YYNGEE. Trimming took 0 bases from V and 7 from J, leaving 14 bases between them. This CDR3 is 14 amino acids long. In nucleotides, the CDR3 is TGTGCCAGCAGCGTAGCAGGAGGGGCCAATGAGCAGTACTTC. Translating gives CASSVAGGANEQYF.

V gene TRBV7-9 combines with J gene TRBJ2-1; the D gene is possibly TRBD2 (6 bases). V dropped 5 bases and J dropped 2 bases, with 22 bases sitting between them. The CDR3 contains 18 residues. The germline V gene encodes CDR1 SEHNR and CDR2 FQNEAQ (reference sequence). In DNA, the CDR3 is TGTGCCAGCAGCGGACCGGGACTCGAGGGAGCCCCCTACAATGAGCAGTTCTTC. Translated, it gives CASSGPGLEGAPYNEQFF.

The CDR3 sequence is CASSVDGRLGINEQFF. The CDR3, as DNA: TGTGCCAGCAGCGTAGATGGACGGCTAGGAATCAATGAGCAGTTCTTC. The V and J genes are TRBV9 and TRBJ2-1; no reliable D call. Germline CDR1 SGDLS, CDR2 YYNGEE. The V and J ends lost 0 bases and 6 bases respectively, with 16 bases between them. The CDR3 totals 16 residues.

This chain connects TRBV5-1 to TRBJ2-2, with 13 bases matching TRBD2. After removal of 4 bases from V and 6 bases from J, the junction contained 6 bases not matched to a gene. The CDR3 runs 16 residues. Germline V gene data show CDR1 as SGHRS and CDR2 as YFSETQ. DNA for the CDR3: TGCGCCAGCAGCGCTGGACTAGCGGGAGTGGCCGGGGAGCTGTTTTTT. Protein sequence: CASSAGLAGVAGELFF.

The V gene is TRBV20-1, the J gene TRBJ2-3; unclear D gene. This CDR3 has 18 amino acids. Per the germline V gene, CDR1 is DFQATT and CDR2 is SNEGSKA (reference sequence). With 3 bases removed from V and 0 bases from J, the gap between germline ends came to 22 bases. CDR3 in amino acids: CSASPYFKEDTSTDTQYF. CDR3 in DNA: TGCAGTGCTAGTCCCTATTTTAAGGAAGATACTAGCACAGATACGCAGTATTTT.

J is TRBJ1-2 and V is TRBV20-1; 7 positions match TRBD1. Trimming at V came to 2 bases and at J to 0 bases, leaving 9 bases not matched to a gene. The length of the CDR3 is 16 residues. Germline V gene lookup returns CDR1 DFQATT and CDR2 SNEGSKA (reference sequence). CDR3 coding DNA: TGCAGTGCTAGAAACCCCTTACAGGGGTCTAACTATGGCTACACCTTC. Protein product: CSARNPLQGSNYGYTF.